Shown below are 21 T cell receptor beta chains from a single sample sequenced in a study of early T cells in non-severe SARS-CoV-2 infection. From the 5' RACE reads, TCRdb called clonotypes with MiXCR, one entry per CDR3 protein. Found here are more than 60,000 distinct CDR3 sequences, over 10% of them singletons; the top ten hold roughly 2.5%. The sequencing used whole blood, collected at baseline. The receptor source for this set is an adult who was a healthcare worker with PCR-confirmed SARS-CoV-2 infection or an uninfected control (not recorded which).

This clonotype was seen at least ten times. Written as DNA, the CDR3 is TGTGCCAGCAGTGAATTAGTGTCTTTTTCCTACGAGCAGTACTTC. Residues: CASSELVSFSYEQYF. This chain links TRBV2 with TRBJ2-7; no clear D. CDR1 is SNHLY and CDR2 is FYNNEI in the germline V gene. This CDR3 is 15 amino acids long. The V end was cut by 2 bases, the J end by 1 base, with 12 bases between. Together with reference TRBV2 and TRBJ2-7, the CDR3 gives the full variable domain: EPEVTQTPSHQVTQMGQEVILRCVPISNHLYFYWYRQILGQKVEFLVSFYNNEISEKSEIFDDQFSVERPDGSNFTLKIRSTKLEDSAMYFCASSELVSFSYEQYFGPGTRLTVT.

This clonotype has just a few counts. The V call is TRBV5-1, the J call TRBJ2-3, with 10 bases fitting TRBD2. Germline assignment: CDR1 SGHRS and CDR2 YFSETQ. V shed 3 bases and J 4 bases; nucleotides not matched to a gene: 5. The CDR3 extends over 15 amino acids. CDR3 sequence (DNA): TGCGCCAGCAGCTCCTCTAGCGGGGGCGCAGATACGCAGTATTTT. It yields the protein CASSSSSGGADTQYF.

The chain recombines TRBV2 with TRBJ1-2; D may be TRBD1 (5 bases). V was trimmed by 6 bases and J by 0 bases, leaving 11 bases between them. Germline V gene lookup returns CDR1 SNHLY and CDR2 FYNNEI. There are 14 residues in the CDR3. This CDR3 reads CASRRGTANYGYTF. CDR3 DNA: TGTGCCAGCAGGAGGGGCACAGCTAACTATGGCTACACCTTC.

At least ten counts were recorded for this clonotype. The rearrangement uses TRBV7-9 and TRBJ2-3; D is possibly TRBD2 (5 bases). The germline V and J ends were trimmed by 4 bases and 2 bases, with 10 bases remaining between them. Germline V lookup: CDR1 SEHNR, CDR2 FQNEAQ (reference sequence). This CDR3 is 14 amino acids long. The CDR3 sequence is CASSSDSPTDTQYF. CDR3 DNA: TGTGCCAGCAGCTCGGACTCACCCACAGATACGCAGTATTTT.

This clonotype has a count of ten or more. The V and J genes are TRBV4-2 and TRBJ1-1, with D unclear. Between the trimmed V and J ends, which lost 1 base and 6 bases, there was a span of 12 bases. The CDR3 runs 14 residues. CDR1 is LGHNA, CDR2 YNFKEQ, per germline. The CDR3 DNA reads as TGTGCCAGCAGCCAAGTTCCAGCGACCGCTGAAGCTTTCTTT. Encoded protein: CASSQVPATAEAFF.

This clonotype was seen many times. This chain joins TRBV5-1 and TRBJ1-1; TRBD1 agrees at 7 bases. The V and J ends lost 7 bases and 0 bases, in that order; junction bases with no gene match: 6. Germline V gene sequence: CDR1 SGHRS, CDR2 YFSETQ. The CDR3 is made up of 14 amino acids. Written as DNA, the CDR3 is TGCGCCAGCGGGAGGACAGGTTTGAACACTGAAGCTTTCTTT. Translated: CASGRTGLNTEAFF. Full variable domain (remainder filled in from reference TRBV5-1 and TRBJ1-1): KAGVTQTPRYLIKTRGQQVTLSCSPISGHRSVSWYQQTPGQGLQFLFEYFSETQRNKGNFPGRFSGRQFSNSRSEMNVSTLELGDSALYLCASGRTGLNTEAFFGQGTRLTVV.

This clonotype was counted a few times. This chain uses TRBV3-1 with TRBJ2-2; D is unresolved. The CDR3 runs 16 residues. Germline V gives CDR1 LGHDT, CDR2 YNNKEL (reference sequence). Trimming stripped 1 base from V and 1 base from J, with 10 bases between. The CDR3 DNA is TGTGCCAGCAGCCAAGGTGGCTATTGGAACACCGGGGAGCTGTTTTTT. Translated, it gives CASSQGGYWNTGELFF.

The rearrangement joins TRBV19 to TRBJ1-2, with TRBD1 identical over 9 bases. The CDR3 sequence is 13 residues long. Germline CDR1 is LNHDA and CDR2 is SQIVND (reference sequence). J gave up 6 bases and V 9 bases, and 8 bases lay outside the gene matches. CDR3 residues: CASHYRDRDGYTF. DNA for the CDR3: TGTGCCAGCCATTACCGGGACAGGGATGGCTACACCTTC.

V usage is TRBV5-1 and J usage is TRBJ1-6; TRBD1 aligns across 8 bases. CDR1 and CDR2 (germline): SGHRS, YFSETQ. Losses at the gene ends were 2 bases for V and 9 bases for J; bases not matched to a gene: 10. The CDR3 has 16 residues. The DNA for the CDR3 is TGCGCCAGCAGCTTACATCAGACAGGGGATCTTTCACCCCTCCACTTT. Residues: CASSLHQTGDLSPLHF.

The rearrangement joins TRBV18 to TRBJ2-1; possibly TRBD2 for D (5 bases). Trimming took off 2 bases at V and 8 bases at J, with 16 bases between the two ends. Germline values: CDR1 KGHSH, CDR2 LQKENI. The CDR3 covers 15 residues. This CDR3 is CASSPSGKQVDEQFF. The CDR3 DNA reads as TGTGCCAGCTCACCATCGGGGAAGCAGGTCGATGAGCAGTTCTTC.

The genes are TRBV29-1 and TRBJ2-7; 8 bases match TRBD1. J was trimmed by 6 bases and V by 6 bases; bases with no gene match: 7. The CDR3 contains 12 residues. Germline V gene data show CDR1 as SQVTM and CDR2 as ANQGSEA. CDR3 sequence reads: CSVSRTGFEQYF. The CDR3 region has the DNA TGCAGCGTCTCCCGGACAGGGTTCGAGCAGTACTTC.

The table lists this clonotype with many counts. This chain joins TRBV18 and TRBJ2-7; D is uncertain. CDR3 length: 12 amino acids. Germline assignment: CDR1 KGHSH and CDR2 LQKENI. Trimming removed 5 bases at V and 2 bases at J, with 7 bases between. The chain's CDR3 is CASSTTAYEQYF. As DNA, the CDR3 is TGTGCCAGCTCAACGACGGCCTACGAGCAGTACTTC.

The V gene is TRBV2, the J gene TRBJ2-4; D remains ambiguous. Germline assignment: CDR1 SNHLY and CDR2 FYNNEI. V lost 4 bases to trimming and J lost 6 bases, with 10 bases between them. The CDR3 length is 13 residues. The CDR3 protein is CASSVDDGNIQYF. Here the CDR3 DNA reads TGTGCCAGCAGTGTAGACGACGGAAACATTCAGTACTTC.

The chain employs TRBV2 and TRBJ1-6; D remains unclear. Germline CDR1 reads SNHLY; CDR2 reads FYNNEI. Trimming removed 7 bases at V and 5 bases at J, with 9 bases between. There are 13 residues in the CDR3. The CDR3 loop is CASNKAHNSPLHF. The CDR3 DNA follows: TGTGCCAGCAACAAGGCCCATAATTCACCCCTCCACTTT.

This clonotype has a handful of counts. The rearrangement joins TRBV11-2 to TRBJ2-1; D remains unclear. V shed 6 bases and J shed 6 bases, with 12 bases lying between them. The CDR3 is made up of 13 amino acids. The V gene's germline CDR1 is SGHAT and CDR2 FQNNGV. This chain's CDR3 is CASRRPSGNEQFF. The CDR3 DNA reads as TGTGCCAGCAGACGCCCTAGTGGCAATGAGCAGTTCTTC. The full variable domain, its missing parts supplied by reference TRBV11-2 and TRBJ2-1, is EAGVAQSPRYKIIEKRQSVAFWCNPISGHATLYWYQQILGQGPKLLIQFQNNGVVDDSQLPKDRFSAERLKGVDSTLKIQPAKLEDSAVYLCASRRPSGNEQFFGPGTRLTVL.

The rearrangement joins TRBV19 to TRBJ2-3; the D gene is possibly TRBD2 (5 bases). V gave up 5 bases and J gave up 1 base, with 19 bases separating them. This CDR3 has 17 amino acids. The V gene's germline CDR1 is LNHDA and CDR2 SQIVND (reference sequence). CDR3 sequence (DNA): TGTGCCAGTAGTGTCGACGGCCCAGCGGCTGGCACAGATACGCAGTATTTT. Translation gives CASSVDGPAAGTDTQYF.

This rearrangement joins TRBV10-2 to TRBJ2-5; 10 positions agree with TRBD2. CDR1 and CDR2 from the germline V gene are WSHSY and SAAADI. The length of the CDR3 is 15 residues. The trim removed 4 bases at V and 3 bases at J, leaving 5 bases unmatched. The CDR3 is CASSGSGGVKETQYF. CDR3 coding DNA: TGCGCCAGCAGTGGAAGCGGGGGGGTAAAAGAGACCCAGTACTTC.

This rearrangement joins TRBV29-1 to TRBJ1-1, with no clear D. Germline loops: CDR1 SQVTM, CDR2 ANQGSEA. This CDR3 has 14 amino acids. Trimming shortened V by 3 bases and J by 7 bases, and 18 bases separated the two germline ends. The CDR3 sequence is CSVDAGSHTGEAFF. The CDR3 nucleotides are TGCAGCGTTGACGCGGGGTCTCATACTGGTGAAGCTTTCTTT.

There are a few counts of this clonotype. V is TRBV5-1 and J is TRBJ2-1, with TRBD2 matching over 7 bases. The CDR3 runs 14 residues. Germline V CDR1 and CDR2: SGHRS, YFSETQ. V shed 3 bases, J shed 6 bases, and the junction held 6 bases outside the gene matches. CDR3 sequence: CASSSGGRPNEQFF. In DNA, the CDR3 is TGCGCCAGCAGCTCGGGGGGACGGCCCAATGAGCAGTTCTTC.

The DNA for the CDR3 is TGCGCCAGCAGCTTGGCGAGGGGTGGAGGACTGAACACTGAAGCTTTCTTT. Protein sequence: CASSLARGGGLNTEAFF. V usage is TRBV5-1 and J usage is TRBJ1-1, with a possible D match to TRBD1 (5 bases). The V gene's germline CDR1 is SGHRS and CDR2 YFSETQ. The CDR3 is 17 amino acids. V shed 0 bases and J shed 0 bases, with 15 bases lying between them.

The rearrangement uses TRBV12-3 or TRBV12-4 and TRBJ1-2; TRBD1 is a possible D gene (6 bases). V lost 6 bases and J lost 3, with 17 bases in between. CDR3 length: 15 amino acids. The CDR3 coding sequence is TGTGCCAGCAGCCATCCACAGGGAGCACACTATGGCTACACCTTC. Its protein is CASSHPQGAHYGYTF.